This T cell receptor beta chain was identified during a study of blood T cell repertoires in COVID-19. Measured with immunoSEQ multiplex PCR; TCRdb has only the in-frame clones, and not every one. The sample has 210,000 or so clones; 70% to 90% are singletons. The CDR3 extends over 14 amino acids. The germline V gene encodes CDR1 SEHNR and CDR2 FQNEAQ (reference sequence). V was clipped by 6 bases and J by 4 bases; unmatched bases: 5. As to this clone: Other nucleotide sequences in the sample specify the same CDR3.

The sequencing sample was made of PBMCs or T cells enriched from blood (not recorded which). The TCR was taken from a man between 25 and 39 years old with acute COVID-19. The chain employs TRBV7-9 and TRBJ2-1, with TRBD2 matching over 8 bases. The CDR3 protein is CASSISGGYNEQFF. Here the CDR3 DNA reads TGTGCCAGCAGTATCAGCGGGGGATACAATGAGCAGTTCTTC.